This TCR beta chain comes out of a study of blood T cell repertoires in COVID-19. This clone was detected a few times. Profiled with immunoSEQ multiplex PCR; TCRdb holds only in-frame clones, not every one. The table includes 350,000 or so clones, about 86% detected once. The CDR3 contains 15 residues. CDR1 is SGHRS, CDR2 YFSETQ, per germline. With 4 bases clipped from V and 4 bases from J, the junction kept 9 bases outside the gene matches. Source material: peripheral blood. The source is a man aged 25 to 45 with active or convalescent COVID-19. The V gene is TRBV5-1, the J gene TRBJ1-1, with 8 nucleotides matching TRBD1. The CDR3 is CASSNGQGRGTEAFF. The DNA of the CDR3 is TGCGCCAGCAGCAACGGACAGGGTCGCGGCACTGAAGCTTTCTTT.